Listed below are T cell receptor beta chains from one sample, sequenced in a study of long-term antiretroviral therapy in people with HIV. Method: immunoSEQ multiplex PCR; TCRdb's copy keeps in-frame clones and lacks some. In the table there are about 30,000 clones, over 90% of which are singletons. Source: unsorted PBMCs, taken about 6.5 years after starting antiretroviral therapy. These receptors all stem from a woman aged 40 to 50 with HIV. Both conserved end residues are trimmed from each CDR3. Fields, in order: V gene, J gene, clone size, CDR3 length, CDR3 protein. Where a row states a size, it is once, few, many or the class of an expanded clone; other rows omit it.

V gene: TRBV19
J gene: TRBJ1-2
clone size: NA
CDR3 length: 14
CDR3 protein: ASSQTGVSGGYGYT

V gene: TRBV5-5
J gene: TRBJ1-2
clone size: NA
CDR3 length: 12
CDR3 protein: ASSFEAGSYGYT

V gene: TRBV7-2
J gene: TRBJ2-3
clone size: NA
CDR3 length: 13
CDR3 protein: ASSFDPGGGDTQY

V gene: TRBV5-6
J gene: TRBJ2-7
clone size: NA
CDR3 length: 13
CDR3 protein: ASSLETGWEGEQY

V gene: TRBV20-1
J gene: TRBJ1-1
clone size: NA
CDR3 length: 9
CDR3 protein: SARGETEAF

V gene: TRBV6-1
J gene: TRBJ1-4
clone size: NA
CDR3 length: 16
CDR3 protein: ASSDLVAGRGPNEKLF

V gene: TRBV4-2
J gene: TRBJ1-1
clone size: NA
CDR3 length: 13
CDR3 protein: ASSQRKTGSTEAF

V gene: TRBV18
J gene: TRBJ2-2
clone size: NA
CDR3 length: 13
CDR3 protein: ASRKGDTNTGELF

V gene: TRBV7-9
J gene: TRBJ2-1
clone size: NA
CDR3 length: 13
CDR3 protein: ASSFGRGSYNEQF

V gene: TRBV4-1
J gene: TRBJ1-6
clone size: once
CDR3 length: 12
CDR3 protein: ASRRQGTNSPLH

V gene: TRBV7-9
J gene: TRBJ2-5
clone size: NA
CDR3 length: 11
CDR3 protein: ASSLETEETQY

V gene: TRBV29-1
J gene: TRBJ1-1
clone size: NA
CDR3 length: 13
CDR3 protein: SVGYPGGQRIEAF

V gene: TRBV5-6
J gene: TRBJ2-3
clone size: NA
CDR3 length: 13
CDR3 protein: ASRAGGGGTDTQY

V gene: TRBV2
J gene: TRBJ1-5
clone size: NA
CDR3 length: 17
CDR3 protein: ASSAMGGALLLGNQPQH

V gene: TRBV6-6
J gene: TRBJ1-5
clone size: NA
CDR3 length: 10
CDR3 protein: ASKDSNQPQH

V gene: TRBV6-5
J gene: TRBJ1-1
clone size: once
CDR3 length: 10
CDR3 protein: ASSSMASVVF

V gene: TRBV7-9
J gene: TRBJ2-3
clone size: NA
CDR3 length: 13
CDR3 protein: ASSQDGTGTDTQY

V gene: TRBV6-5
J gene: TRBJ1-6
clone size: NA
CDR3 length: 12
CDR3 protein: ASSRQGKNSPLH

V gene: TRBV7-2
J gene: TRBJ1-3
clone size: NA
CDR3 length: 12
CDR3 protein: ASSSGWSGNTIY

V gene: TRBV6-5
J gene: TRBJ1-4
clone size: NA
CDR3 length: 13
CDR3 protein: ASSFRGREDEKLF

V gene: TRBV10-3
J gene: TRBJ2-3
clone size: NA
CDR3 length: 11
CDR3 protein: AIKLESTDTQY

V gene: TRBV2
J gene: TRBJ1-6
clone size: NA
CDR3 length: 16
CDR3 protein: ASSEGNPWGGGGSPLH

V gene: TRBV9
J gene: TRBJ2-2
clone size: NA
CDR3 length: 12
CDR3 protein: ASRDSPGTGELF

V gene: TRBV4-3
J gene: TRBJ1-2
clone size: NA
CDR3 length: 12
CDR3 protein: ASSQDLYNYGYT

V gene: TRBV7-9
J gene: TRBJ1-4
clone size: NA
CDR3 length: 13
CDR3 protein: ASSLRGPGDEKLF

V gene: TRBV19
J gene: TRBJ2-3
clone size: NA
CDR3 length: 15
CDR3 protein: ASSTVVGGPSTDTQY

V gene: TRBV5-1
J gene: TRBJ2-3
clone size: NA
CDR3 length: 15
CDR3 protein: ASSFTDRAGSTDTQY

V gene: TRBV9
J gene: TRBJ2-2
clone size: NA
CDR3 length: 15
CDR3 protein: ASSVHGGGQGTGELF

V gene: TRBV4-3
J gene: TRBJ2-7
clone size: once
CDR3 length: 13
CDR3 protein: ASSQARDSPYEQY

V gene: TRBV6-1
J gene: TRBJ2-7
clone size: NA
CDR3 length: 12
CDR3 protein: ASSLMTGTYEQY

V gene: TRBV5-1
J gene: TRBJ1-1
clone size: NA
CDR3 length: 11
CDR3 protein: ASSSGVNTEAF

V gene: TRBV6-6
J gene: TRBJ1-6
clone size: NA
CDR3 length: 13
CDR3 protein: ASSRGQTSSSPLH

V gene: TRBV30
J gene: TRBJ1-4
clone size: NA
CDR3 length: 11
CDR3 protein: AWSVTTNEKLF

V gene: TRBV10-2
J gene: TRBJ1-1
clone size: NA
CDR3 length: 9
CDR3 protein: ASRDSTEAF

V gene: TRBV30
J gene: NA
clone size: NA
CDR3 length: 11
CDR3 protein: AWSGWRAHEQY

V gene: TRBV10-3
J gene: TRBJ2-1
clone size: NA
CDR3 length: 9
CDR3 protein: AISQRDEQF

V gene: TRBV2
J gene: TRBJ2-7
clone size: NA
CDR3 length: 10
CDR3 protein: ASSERDYEQY

V gene: TRBV30
J gene: TRBJ1-2
clone size: few
CDR3 length: 13
CDR3 protein: AWVPEDRWYYGYT

V gene: TRBV5-6
J gene: TRBJ1-1
clone size: NA
CDR3 length: 15
CDR3 protein: ASSAGGSPLWDTEAF

V gene: TRBV18
J gene: TRBJ2-2
clone size: NA
CDR3 length: 14
CDR3 protein: ASSPGQGARTGELF

V gene: TRBV5-1
J gene: TRBJ2-5
clone size: NA
CDR3 length: 13
CDR3 protein: ASREPSGGAETQY

V gene: TRBV5-4
J gene: TRBJ2-5
clone size: NA
CDR3 length: 13
CDR3 protein: ASSTSGGASETQY

V gene: TRBV4-1
J gene: TRBJ1-5
clone size: NA
CDR3 length: 14
CDR3 protein: ASSQGIDRGDQPQH

V gene: TRBV27
J gene: TRBJ1-1
clone size: NA
CDR3 length: 13
CDR3 protein: ASSSEDRGPPEAF

V gene: TRBV6-5
J gene: TRBJ1-2
clone size: once
CDR3 length: 12
CDR3 protein: ASRTQRGDYGYT

V gene: TRBV16
J gene: TRBJ2-1
clone size: NA
CDR3 length: 10
CDR3 protein: ASSLLGNEQF

V gene: TRBV7-8
J gene: TRBJ1-4
clone size: NA
CDR3 length: 10
CDR3 protein: ASSLRDEKLF

V gene: TRBV4-3
J gene: TRBJ2-1
clone size: NA
CDR3 length: 16
CDR3 protein: ASSPGTSGGASDNEQF

V gene: TRBV19
J gene: TRBJ1-5
clone size: NA
CDR3 length: 11
CDR3 protein: ASSIAGHQPQH

V gene: TRBV7-8
J gene: TRBJ1-5
clone size: NA
CDR3 length: 13
CDR3 protein: ASSPSGASNQPQH

V gene: TRBV5-1
J gene: TRBJ1-4
clone size: NA
CDR3 length: 12
CDR3 protein: ASSLDSTNEKLF

V gene: TRBV18
J gene: TRBJ1-2
clone size: NA
CDR3 length: 12
CDR3 protein: ASSRAKGNYGYT

V gene: TRBV2
J gene: TRBJ1-1
clone size: NA
CDR3 length: 11
CDR3 protein: ASSFRVYQEAF

V gene: TRBV6-1
J gene: TRBJ2-7
clone size: NA
CDR3 length: 13
CDR3 protein: ASSSGTSGGVEQY

V gene: TRBV29-1
J gene: TRBJ2-5
clone size: NA
CDR3 length: 12
CDR3 protein: SVIPRGPQETQY

V gene: TRBV5-6
J gene: TRBJ1-2
clone size: few
CDR3 length: 12
CDR3 protein: ASSGDFSNYGYT

V gene: TRBV6-5
J gene: TRBJ1-5
clone size: once
CDR3 length: 12
CDR3 protein: ASSYLTGGQPQH

V gene: TRBV5-1
J gene: TRBJ2-1
clone size: NA
CDR3 length: 13
CDR3 protein: ASSQGQGTYNEQF

V gene: TRBV30
J gene: TRBJ1-5
clone size: NA
CDR3 length: 11
CDR3 protein: AWSVRQHQPQH

V gene: TRBV10-3
J gene: TRBJ2-1
clone size: NA
CDR3 length: 14
CDR3 protein: AISESTSGLVNEQF